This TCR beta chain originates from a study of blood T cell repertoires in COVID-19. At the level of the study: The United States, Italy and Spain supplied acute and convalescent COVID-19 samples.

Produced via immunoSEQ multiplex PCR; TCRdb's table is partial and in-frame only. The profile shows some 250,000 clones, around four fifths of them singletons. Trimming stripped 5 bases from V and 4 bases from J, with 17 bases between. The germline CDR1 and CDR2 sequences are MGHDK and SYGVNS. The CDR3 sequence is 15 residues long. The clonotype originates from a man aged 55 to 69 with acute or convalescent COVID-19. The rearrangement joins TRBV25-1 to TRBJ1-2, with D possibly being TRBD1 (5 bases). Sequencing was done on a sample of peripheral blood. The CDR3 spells CASSPWGGQIYGYTF. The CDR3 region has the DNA TGTGCCAGCAGTCCCTGGGGGGGTCAAATCTATGGCTACACCTTC.